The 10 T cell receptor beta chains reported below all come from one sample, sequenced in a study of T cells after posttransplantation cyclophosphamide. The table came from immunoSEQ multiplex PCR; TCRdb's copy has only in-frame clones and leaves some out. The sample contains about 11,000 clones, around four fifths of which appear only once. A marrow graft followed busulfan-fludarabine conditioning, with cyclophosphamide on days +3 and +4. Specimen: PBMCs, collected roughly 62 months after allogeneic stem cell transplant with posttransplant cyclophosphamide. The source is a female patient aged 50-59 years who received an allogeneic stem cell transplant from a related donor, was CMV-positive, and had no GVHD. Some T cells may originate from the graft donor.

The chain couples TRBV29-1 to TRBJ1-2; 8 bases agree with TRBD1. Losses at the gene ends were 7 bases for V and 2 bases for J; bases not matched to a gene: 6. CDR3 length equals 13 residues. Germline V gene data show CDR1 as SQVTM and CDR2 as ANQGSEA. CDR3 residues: CSAKDRGNYGYTF. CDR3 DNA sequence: TGCAGCGCAAAAGACAGGGGCAACTATGGCTACACCTTC.

The CDR3 spells CASIPTSARFEKLFF. In DNA form, the CDR3 reads TGTGCCAGTATCCCCACAAGCGCGAGGTTTGAAAAACTGTTTTTT. The rearrangement uses TRBV19 and TRBJ1-4; D ambiguous. V lost 7 bases to trimming and J lost 7 bases, with 19 bases between them. Germline CDR1 reads LNHDA; CDR2 reads SQIVND (reference sequence). The length of the CDR3 is 15 residues.

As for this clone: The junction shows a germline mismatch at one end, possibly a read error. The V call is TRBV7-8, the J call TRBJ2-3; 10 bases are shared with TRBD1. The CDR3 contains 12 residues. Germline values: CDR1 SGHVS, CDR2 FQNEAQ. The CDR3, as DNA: TGTGCCAGCAGCTTAGGGGACAGGGGCGGGAATTTT. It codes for CASSLGDRGGNF.

In DNA, the CDR3 is TGTGCCAGCACCCCAGATCCCTTCTATGGCTACACCTTC. Its protein product is CASTPDPFYGYTF. This chain connects TRBV14 to TRBJ1-2; D not certain. V was trimmed by 7 bases and J by 4 bases, leaving 13 bases between them. Per the germline V gene, CDR1 is SGHDN and CDR2 is FVKESK. The CDR3 is 13 amino acids.

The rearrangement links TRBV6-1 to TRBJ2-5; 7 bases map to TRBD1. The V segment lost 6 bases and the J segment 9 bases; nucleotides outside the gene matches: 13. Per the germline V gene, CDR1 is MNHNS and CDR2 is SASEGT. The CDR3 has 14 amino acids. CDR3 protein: CASRNQGELKAQYF. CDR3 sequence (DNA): TGTGCCAGCAGGAATCAGGGGGAGCTTAAGGCCCAGTACTTC.

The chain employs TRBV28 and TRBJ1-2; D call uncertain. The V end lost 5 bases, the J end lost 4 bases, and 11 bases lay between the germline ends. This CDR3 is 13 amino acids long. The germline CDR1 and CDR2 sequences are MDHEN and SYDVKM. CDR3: CASSPPAVYGYTF. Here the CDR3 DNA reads TGTGCCAGCAGTCCCCCGGCGGTCTATGGCTACACCTTC.

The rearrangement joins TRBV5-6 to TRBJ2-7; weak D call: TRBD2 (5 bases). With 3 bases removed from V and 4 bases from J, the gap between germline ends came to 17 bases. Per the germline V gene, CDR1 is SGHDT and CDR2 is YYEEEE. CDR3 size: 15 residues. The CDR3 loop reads CASSSYRETSYEQYF. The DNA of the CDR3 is TGTGCCAGCAGCTCTTACCGGGAAACAAGTTACGAGCAGTACTTC.

The CDR3 DNA sequence: TGTGCCAGCTGGAGCCTAGCCTCTGGAAACACCATATATTTT. It codes for CASWSLASGNTIYF. The rearrangement uses TRBV2 and TRBJ1-3; unclear D gene. This CDR3 comprises 14 residues. Between the trimmed V and J ends, which lost 8 bases and 0 bases, there was a span of 11 bases. The germline CDR1 and CDR2 sequences are SNHLY and FYNNEI.

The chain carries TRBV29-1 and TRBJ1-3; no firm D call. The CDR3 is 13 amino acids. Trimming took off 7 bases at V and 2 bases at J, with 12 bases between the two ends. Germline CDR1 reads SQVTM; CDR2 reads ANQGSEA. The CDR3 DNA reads TGCAGCGCCCGTCGGGGTGCTGGAAACACCATATATTTT. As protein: CSARRGAGNTIYF.

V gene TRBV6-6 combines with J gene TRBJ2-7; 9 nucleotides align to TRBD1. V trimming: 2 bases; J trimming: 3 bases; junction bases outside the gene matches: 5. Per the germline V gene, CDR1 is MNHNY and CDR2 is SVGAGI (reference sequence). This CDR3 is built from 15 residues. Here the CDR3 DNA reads TGTGCCAGCAGTTACCTTGGGACAGGGAGCTACGAGCAGTACTTC. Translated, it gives CASSYLGTGSYEQYF.